A selection of T cell receptor beta chains follows, all from one sample in a study of blood T cell repertoires in COVID-19. Repertoires were generated with immunoSEQ multiplex PCR, while TCRdb's copy carries only in-frame clones and drops some. This sample has 160,000 or so clones; around 79% occur once, and the top ten carry 8.1%. Sequenced material: peripheral blood. Every receptor here comes from an older woman with COVID-19, enrolled during active disease. Each CDR3 is given with its conserved first and last residue. The order of the fields is V gene, clone size, D gene, J gene, CDR3 protein, CDR3 DNA. The D gene is left open where the match is weak. Clone size is stated in some rows and not others, as once, few, many or a class when expanded.

TRBV5-1,few,-,TRBJ1-2,CASSLGDKGYGYTF,TGCGCCAGCAGCTTGGGAGACAAAGGCTATGGCTACACCTTC
TRBV11-2,-,-,TRBJ2-7,CASSSQGYEQYF,TGTGCCAGCAGTTCTCAGGGGTACGAGCAGTACTTC
TRBV6-5,few,-,TRBJ1-4,CASSYLRSTNEKLFF,TGTGCCAGCAGTTATTTGAGATCGACTAATGAAAAACTGTTTTTT
TRBV7-2,-,-,TRBJ1-2,CASSLEQGISGYTF,TGTGCCAGCAGCTTAGAACAGGGAATTTCGGGCTACACCTTC
TRBV15,once,TRBD1,TRBJ2-1,CATSLDRGSYNEQFF,TGTGCCACCAGCCTGGACAGGGGGTCCTACAATGAGCAGTTCTTC
TRBV4-1,-,-,TRBJ1-1,CASSPAGKTAEAFF,TGCGCCAGCAGCCCTGCGGGGAAAACGGCTGAAGCTTTCTTT
TRBV28,-,-,TRBJ1-2,CASSLGRLNYGYTF,TGTGCCAGCAGTTTAGGCAGATTAAACTATGGCTACACCTTC
TRBV28,-,-,TRBJ1-2,CASSSSTVYGYTF,TGTGCCAGCAGCTCTTCTACTGTCTATGGCTACACCTTC
TRBV19,-,-,TRBJ2-1,CASSTRGPYNEQFF,TGTGCCAGTAGTACTAGGGGTCCATACAATGAGCAGTTCTTC
TRBV7-2,-,-,TRBJ2-7,CASSFFQGEQYF,TGTGCCAGCAGCTTCTTTCAGGGCGAGCAGTACTTC
TRBV9,-,TRBD1,TRBJ1-5,CASSSRDRGGPQHF,TGTGCCAGCAGCTCCCGGGACAGGGGCGGGCCCCAGCATTTT
TRBV7-2,-,TRBD2,TRBJ2-5,CASSPSGRGGETQYF,TGTGCCAGCAGCCCTAGCGGGAGAGGGGGAGAGACCCAGTACTTC
TRBV10-3,-,-,TRBJ2-2,CAISESGGNTGELFF,TGTGCCATCAGTGAGTCGGGGGGGAACACCGGGGAGCTGTTTTTT
TRBV6-5,-,-,TRBJ1-6,CASSFPGNSPLHF,TGTGCCAGCAGTTTCCCAGGGAATTCACCCCTCCACTTT
TRBV5-1,once,-,TRBJ1-2,CASSLEGLRNYGYTF,TGCGCCAGCAGCTTGGAAGGACTTAGGAACTATGGCTACACCTTC
TRBV7-3,-,-,TRBJ2-1,CASSRVAGSSYNEQFF,TGTGCCAGCAGCCGCGTCGCGGGGAGCTCCTACAATGAGCAGTTCTTC
TRBV6-2/TRBV6-3,-,-,TRBJ1-5,CASSKPTELSNQPQHF,TGTGCCAGCAGTAAACCGACGGAGCTTAGCAATCAGCCCCAGCATTTT
TRBV5-1,once,-,TRBJ1-6,CASSNLQGSSPLHF,TGCGCCAGCAGCAACCTACAGGGTAGTTCACCCCTCCACTTT
TRBV7-2,-,TRBD1,TRBJ1-1,CASSFNIGQGLEAFF,TGTGCCAGCAGCTTCAATATAGGACAGGGGCTTGAAGCTTTCTTT
TRBV7-2,-,TRBD1,TRBJ1-2,CASSLRQGAEYGYTF,TGTGCCAGCAGCTTACGACAGGGGGCGGAGTATGGCTACACCTTC
TRBV5-1,-,TRBD1,TRBJ1-1,CASSRGQAHTEAFF,TGCGCCAGCAGCAGAGGACAGGCCCACACTGAAGCTTTCTTT
TRBV19,-,-,TRBJ2-1,CASSPRQISSYNEQFF,TGTGCCAGTAGTCCAAGACAGATATCCTCCTACAATGAGCAGTTCTTC
TRBV5-1,-,-,TRBJ2-3,CASSLGRVPDTQYF,TGCGCCAGCAGCTTGGGTCGGGTACCAGATACGCAGTATTTT